The next 18 T cell receptor beta chains were all read from a single sample in a study of blood T cell repertoires in COVID-19. The method was immunoSEQ multiplex PCR; TCRdb's version includes in-frame clones alone and lacks a portion of them. The sample consists of about 220,000 clones, 88% of them appearing once. The specimen sequenced was PBMCs or T cells enriched from blood (not recorded which). The receptors originated from a woman between 45 and 65 years old with acute COVID-19.

CDR3 sequence reads: CASSQGTLGGGYEQYF. The CDR3 coding sequence is TGTGCCAGCAGCCAAGGGACACTGGGAGGGGGCTACGAGCAGTACTTC. This chain uses TRBV4-2 with TRBJ2-7; D may be TRBD2 (7 bases). With 1 base removed from V and 3 bases from J, the gap between germline ends came to 16 bases. Germline-derived CDR1 and CDR2 are LGHNA and YNFKEQ. The CDR3 extends over 16 amino acids.

This chain connects TRBV6-2 or TRBV6-3 to TRBJ1-6; the D is unclear. Trimming removed 4 bases from V and 5 bases from J, with 12 bases in between. Germline assignment: CDR1 MNHEY and CDR2 SVGEGT. The CDR3 is 15 amino acids. The CDR3: CASSFRHLNNSPLHF. Here the CDR3 DNA reads TGTGCCAGCAGTTTCCGACACCTGAATAATTCACCCCTCCACTTT.

Only one count was recorded for this clone. The chain links TRBV10-3 to TRBJ2-7, with 8 bases lining up with TRBD1. CDR3 length equals 15 residues. Germline lookup yields CDR1 ENHRY and CDR2 SYGVKD. The trim removed 2 bases at V and 6 bases at J, leaving 9 bases unmatched. CDR3 residues: CAISETDREIGEQYF. The CDR3 DNA follows: TGTGCCATCAGTGAGACGGACAGGGAGATAGGCGAGCAGTACTTC.

CDR3 region: CASSASSGGIIYNEQFF. Written as DNA, the CDR3 is TGTGCCAGCAGCGCCTCCTCTGGGGGCATTATCTACAATGAGCAGTTCTTC. V and J are TRBV9 and TRBJ2-1; the D gene is possibly TRBD1 (6 bases). Germline-derived CDR1 and CDR2 are SGDLS and YYNGEE. The germline V and J ends were trimmed by 3 bases and 3 bases, with 19 bases remaining between them. The CDR3 spans 17 residues. Complete variable domain (other parts from reference TRBV9 and TRBJ2-1): DSGVTQTPKHLITATGQRVTLRCSPRSGDLSVYWYQQSLDQGLQFLIQYYNGEERAKGNILERFSAQQFPDLHSELNLSSLELGDSALYFCASSASSGGIIYNEQFFGPGTRLTVL.

The chain uses TRBV7-9 and TRBJ1-1, with a possible D match to TRBD1 (6 bases). In germline, CDR1 is SEHNR, CDR2 FQNEAQ (reference sequence). The CDR3 is made up of 14 amino acids. V was pared by 7 bases and J by 1 base, with 13 bases between. CDR3 residues: CASTADSTNTEAFF. DNA of the CDR3: TGTGCCAGCACCGCGGACAGTACGAACACTGAAGCTTTCTTT.

V and J are TRBV19 and TRBJ2-3; TRBD2 matches 10 bases. Germline trimming cut 3 bases from V and 4 bases from J; bases unmatched to any gene: 7. CDR3 length: 16 residues. Germline CDR1 reads LNHDA; CDR2 reads SQIVND (reference sequence). Here the CDR3 DNA reads TGTGCCAGTAGTATTTACGCTAGCGGGAGAGCAGATACGCAGTATTTT. Its protein product is CASSIYASGRADTQYF.

The genes are TRBV27 and TRBJ2-1, with 7 bases matching TRBD1. This CDR3 is 17 amino acids long. V lost 5 bases, J lost 8 bases, and 18 bases stayed unmatched. Looked up from germline, CDR1 is MNHEY and CDR2 is SMNVEV (reference sequence). CDR3 nucleotides: TGTGCCAGCAGTGGAATATCCGGGACAGATTTCCGATATGAGCAGTTCTTC. It specifies CASSGISGTDFRYEQFF.

This chain uses TRBV27 with TRBJ1-2; possibly TRBD1 for D (6 bases). The CDR3 is 16 amino acids. V was cut by 5 bases and J by 4 bases, with 20 bases left in between. Germline lookup yields CDR1 MNHEY and CDR2 SMNVEV (reference sequence). CDR3 sequence reads: CASSPNLHRDGYGYTF. DNA of the CDR3: TGTGCCAGCAGTCCGAACCTCCACAGGGATGGCTATGGCTACACCTTC.

This chain links TRBV12-2 with TRBJ2-7; the table gives TRBD2 as D, unverified against the DNA. TRBV12-2 is a known pseudogene. The CDR3 runs to 17 residues. The CDR3 loop is CASRPSPHARRAYEQYF. The CDR3 DNA is TGTGCAAGTCGCCCCTCTCCGCACGCGAGGAGAGCATACGAGCAGTACTTC.

The V and J genes are TRBV7-9 and TRBJ2-1; 7 bases line up with TRBD1. V was pared by 5 bases and J by 10 bases, with 14 bases of the junction left unmatched. Germline assignment: CDR1 SEHNR and CDR2 FQNEAQ (reference sequence). The CDR3 runs 15 residues. CDR3 sequence reads: CASSVQGMLAGEQFF. The CDR3 DNA reads as TGTGCCAGCAGCGTACAGGGGATGTTAGCTGGCGAGCAGTTCTTC.

The chain has TRBV28 and TRBJ2-7, with D perhaps TRBD1 (6 bases). The CDR3 consists of 13 residues. The germline gives CDR1 MDHEN, CDR2 SYDVKM. V dropped 10 bases and J dropped 0 bases, with 13 bases sitting between them. CDR3 nucleotides: TGTGCCATCAAAACAGGGAGCTCCTACGAGCAGTACTTC. Protein product: CAIKTGSSYEQYF.

The V and J genes are TRBV18 and TRBJ2-1; 8 bases align to TRBD2. Unmatched junction bases numbered 16, after V lost 3 bases and J lost 6 bases. CDR1 and CDR2 (germline): KGHSH, LQKENI. This CDR3 is 18 amino acids long. The CDR3 bases are TGTGCCAGCTCACCGAAACTCTCGGGGGGGGCCGGCGGCAATGAGCAGTTCTTC. Protein sequence: CASSPKLSGGAGGNEQFF.

The chain has TRBV30 and TRBJ1-2; 9 nucleotides agree with TRBD1. The CDR3 runs 14 residues. The germline V gene encodes CDR1 GTSNPN and CDR2 SVGIG (reference sequence). V shed 0 bases, J shed 7 bases, and the junction held 6 bases outside the gene matches. The CDR3 loop reads CAWSVWGQGSGYTF. The CDR3 nucleotides read TGTGCCTGGAGTGTATGGGGACAGGGATCTGGCTACACCTTC. The full variable domain, rest sourced from reference TRBV30 and TRBJ1-2, is SQTIHQWPATLVQPVGSPLSLECTVEGTSNPNLYWYRQAAGRGLQLLFYSVGIGQISSEVPQNLSASRPQDRQFILSSKKLLLSDSGFYLCAWSVWGQGSGYTFGSGTRLTVV.

The rearrangement joins TRBV27 to TRBJ2-7, with TRBD2 matching over 9 bases. V trimming: 2 bases; J trimming: 7 bases; junction bases outside the gene matches: 6. Germline V CDR1 and CDR2: MNHEY, SMNVEV (reference sequence). This CDR3 has 14 amino acids. This CDR3 is CASSLIAGAGEQYF. DNA for the CDR3: TGTGCCAGCAGTTTAATAGCGGGAGCGGGTGAGCAGTACTTC.

This rearrangement joins TRBV12-5 to TRBJ1-2; 11 nucleotides match TRBD1. CDR1 and CDR2 (germline): LGHNT, FRNRAP. The CDR3 covers 14 residues. CDR3 in amino acids: CALGWDRGARGYTF. CDR3 nucleotides: TGTGCCTTGGGCTGGGACAGGGGGGCCCGTGGCTACACCTTC.

This chain links TRBV5-6 with TRBJ1-5; perhaps TRBD1 as D (5 bases). The germline CDR1 and CDR2 sequences are SGHDT and YYEEEE. Trimming removed 0 bases from V and 0 bases from J, with 13 bases in between. The CDR3 length is 17 residues. CDR3 DNA sequence: TGTGCCAGCAGCTTGGGGCAGGGTCCTTTTAGCAATCAGCCCCAGCATTTT. This codes for CASSLGQGPFSNQPQHF.

The chain has TRBV4-2 and TRBJ2-7; 14 nucleotides align to TRBD2. The ends lost 4 bases at V and 9 bases at J; junction bases unmatched: 11. CDR3 length: 16 residues. Germline V gene sequence: CDR1 LGHNA, CDR2 YNFKEQ. The CDR3 DNA reads as TGTGCCAGCAGCCTTGGACTAGCGGGGGGCCCACTCGGGCAGTACTTC. Translation gives CASSLGLAGGPLGQYF.

CDR3 region: CASSPPGQTNNEQFF. CDR3 nucleotides: TGTGCCAGCTCACCTCCGGGACAAACGAACAATGAGCAGTTCTTC. The chain recombines TRBV18 with TRBJ2-1; maybe TRBD1 (6 bases). V lost 3 bases and J 5 bases, leaving 14 bases between the germline ends. This CDR3 spans 15 amino acids. Germline CDR1 and CDR2: KGHSH and LQKENI.